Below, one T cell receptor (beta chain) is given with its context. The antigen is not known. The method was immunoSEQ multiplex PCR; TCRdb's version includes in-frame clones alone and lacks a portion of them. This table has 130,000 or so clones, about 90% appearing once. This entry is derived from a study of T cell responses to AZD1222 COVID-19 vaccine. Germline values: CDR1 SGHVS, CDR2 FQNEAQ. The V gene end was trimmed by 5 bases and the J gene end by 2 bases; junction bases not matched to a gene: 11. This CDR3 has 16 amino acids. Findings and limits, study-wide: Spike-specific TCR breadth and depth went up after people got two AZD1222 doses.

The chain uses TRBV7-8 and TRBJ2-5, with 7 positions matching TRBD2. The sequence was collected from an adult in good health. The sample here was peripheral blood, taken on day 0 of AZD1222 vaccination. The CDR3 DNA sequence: TGTGCCAGCAGCCACCCCCGGGGGGAGACACAAGAGACCCAGTACTTC. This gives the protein CASSHPRGETQETQYF.